This T cell receptor beta chain was captured by sequencing in a study of cytomegalovirus exposure and HLA in healthy donors (dated by TCRdb to 2017 to 2019). Describing the broader study: According to an earlier analysis of 450 to 650 of the donors, roughly 180 million T cells yielded 117 million unique TCR beta sequences and more than 250 Gb of sequence data. An early release covering more than 500 HLA-typed donors comprised approximately 300 gigabases of sequencing data and approximately 85 million unique TCR sequences. Among the roughly 430 genotyped donors, more than 70% belonged to the genetic ancestry cluster associated with self-reported Caucasian donors. The study aimed to test whether signatures of past pathogen exposure could be identified by cataloging public T cell receptors. The T cell repertoires of about 700 subjects were profiled by immunosequencing and related to cytomegalovirus serostatus. Besides the first cohort of roughly 700 subjects, a separate validation cohort made up of over a hundred different subjects was used. The study combined high-throughput TCR immunosequencing, statistical association of individual TCRs with disease status, and machine learning to predict cytomegalovirus infection status. To study patterns of TCR occurrence, a later analysis re-analyzed previously published TCR beta repertoires from 600 to 750 donors and added high-resolution HLA genotyping. Rather than using new phenotypic data, the later analysis identified candidate immune exposures from TCR beta sequences and from how often those sequences occurred across donors. An earlier analysis of approximately 500 of the donors applied high-throughput TCR beta sequencing to assess whether each TCR beta V gene segment acted as functional or pseudogenic. Alongside the repertoire data, information on donor age, sex, ethnicity and CMV serostatus was compiled. A later genetic analysis used genome-wide SNP genotypes for about three fifths of the 666 donors, treating that subset as a discovery cohort. Every discovery cohort repertoire had been produced on one sequencing platform. HLA typing covered class I and class II loci at four-digit resolution. The number of typed donors differed by locus: about 620-630 for A, B, C, DRB1 and DQB1; some 500 for DQA1; 606 for DPA1; and around 490 for DPB1. Roughly 5 DR-DQ haplotypes were handled as single units for association and clustering because linkage in the cohort was strong. Among about 410 genotyped donors of the cohort, an average of roughly 230,000 unique TCR beta nucleotide sequences was sequenced per donor, of which 15% to 20% were non-productive.

The cohort consisted of some 670 healthy bone marrow donors. All cohort members were sampled while nominally healthy, although unrecorded immune exposures were likely present. The donor was CMV seropositive and was included in the group of 250 to 300 seropositive cohort members. Each donor provided a peripheral blood sample, and peripheral blood mononuclear cells were used for TCR beta sequencing. Genomic DNA extraction from the blood cell samples was performed with the Qiagen DNeasy Blood Extraction Kit. General conclusions and limits of the study: In a later analysis, HLA-associated TCR beta chains showed more clonal expansion and lower generation probabilities than non-associated chains that were equally common. Three of the identified cytomegalovirus-associated TCR beta chains were confirmed in vitro to be specific for cytomegalovirus antigens. The presence/absence analyses assumed that sequencing depth was roughly uniform across donors, and that assumption may not be true. According to a later analysis, TCR association rates differed among HLA loci, with DRB1 alleles showing the most associated TCRs and HLA-C alleles showing the fewest. V-gene and J-gene trimming of TCR beta chains was associated with a missense DCLRE1C variant in a later genetic analysis, and the association was replicated in an independent cohort. Compared with the roughly 710-donor mean, donors in an Asian-associated ancestry cluster had fewer N-insertions in productive TCRs, according to a later genetic analysis. A later analysis reported that several top co-occurrence clusters appeared linked to parvovirus B19, influenza, CMV and Epstein-Barr virus. Correlated functional status among segregating V segments might reflect linkage disequilibrium, but an unknown experimental factor could not be ruled out. While some public TCRs were present in many individuals, most TCR sequences turned up only very rarely across donors. A cluster of highly shared sequence variants was judged likely to represent a technical artifact of the sequencing pipeline. A total of 150 or so TCR beta chains were listed by the study as associated with cytomegalovirus. CMV serostatus was the only immune exposure information available for the cohort. The cohort was sequenced for TCR beta chains only, and without alpha or paired-chain data the features that could be detected were limited. Strong co-occurrence of HLA alleles, especially DR and DQ, made assigning TCR associations to individual alleles difficult. In a later analysis, most CMV-associated TCR beta chains were found to appear HLA-restricted, with HLA associations seemingly driven largely by CMV exposure. In a later analysis, around 17,000 TCR beta sequences were associated with specific HLA alleles at a false discovery rate of 0.05. In an earlier analysis of a few hundred of the donors, most TCR beta V segments were observed in productive rearrangements about 90% or about 30% of the time, broadly matching IMGT annotations. The classifier was reported to diagnose cytomegalovirus status with high specificity and sensitivity in both the original cohort and the validation cohort. Over 15 rarely observed V segments, including chromosome 9 orphons, were excluded from the earlier analysis of about 600 of the donors because counts were too low. The authors suggested that the approach could potentially be extended to other disease states and immunological phenotypes. Some IMGT-functional V segments, including TRBV6-2 and TRBV6-3, could not be told apart with the 87-base-pair reads, so those segments were excluded. A further reported finding was that TCR beta sequences accurately predicted the HLA-A and HLA-B alleles for most subjects in the first cohort. Because HLA typing was missing for some donors at each locus, association tests included only the typed subset.

The CDR3 has 14 amino acids, counting the end cysteine and phenylalanine. Only CDR3 DNA remains: 42 bases, in frame from the first base. The V end gives up 6 bases and the J end 5 bases, leaving 6 bases in the junction not matched to a gene. The germline V gene provides CDR1 MDHEN and CDR2 SYDVKM. To note about this clone: No antigen is known for it. The input lacks base qualities; no much larger clone sits a single base away.

Receptor libraries were prepared by the immunoSEQ multiplex PCR assay. The multiplex PCR relied on a mix of 60 forward primers for TCR Vbeta segments and 13 reverse primers for TCR Jbeta segments. The CDR3 region of rearranged TCR beta genes was amplified from genomic DNA with a multiplex PCR assay. On the Illumina HiSeq System, the amplified TCR beta libraries were sequenced as 87-base-pair reads. Concerning the study's data processing: A later analysis tallied 75 million to 85 million unique TCR beta chains across the 666 repertoires, and 10 million to 11 million of those chains were shared by two or more donors. Raw reads were error-corrected and collapsed into unique sequences by a nearest-neighbor algorithm in which closely related sequences were merged to remove PCR and sequencing errors. To assign V, D and J gene segments, CDR3 sequences were aligned to IMGT reference sequences. For a sequence to be retained, at least a six-nucleotide match to both a V gene segment and a J gene segment was required. A rearrangement was called productive if the CDR3 had no stop codons and remained in frame with V and J, and every other rearrangement was called non-productive. Following IMGT convention, CDR3 was defined as the stretch from the second conserved V-encoded cysteine up to the conserved J-encoded phenylalanine. The earlier analysis of about 560 of the donors excluded any sequence lacking an unambiguous match to a single V gene segment. An earlier analysis of over 450 of the donors classified V segments as functional when productive rearrangements were above 56.7% and as segregating when the standard deviation between donors was above 5%. A statistical classification framework was developed to diagnose cytomegalovirus status using the catalog of TCR beta chain sequences. V and J gene assignment, in a later analysis, came from comparing TCR nucleotide sequences with IMGT/GENE-DB human TR gene sequences. In a later analysis, CDR3 sequences and most-parsimonious VDJ recombination scenarios were assigned using the TCRdist pipeline. A later analysis defined each TCR beta chain by its CDR3 amino acid sequence plus V-gene family, and excluded reads lacking a unique V-gene family. A later analysis removed roughly 590 highly shared, low-generation-probability nucleotide sequences to deal with suspected cross-contamination and a sequencing artifact. In a later analysis, a clonal expansion index for each public chain was calculated from normalized within-repertoire ranks of inferred template counts. Generation probabilities in a later analysis came from a VDJ recombination model fitted to out-of-frame rearrangements, and those results were checked against IGoR. Hypergeometric tests were used in a later analysis to score TCR-TCR, TCR-HLA and TCR-CMV co-occurrence, with a repertoire-size bias correction applied to the TCR pairs. A later analysis estimated false discovery rates by permuting HLA or CMV assignments 20 times. In a later analysis, co-occurring TCRs were grouped with DBSCAN, and TCRdist sequence similarity was added when clustering was performed within HLA-allele-positive subsets. Repertoires with fewer than 30,000 or more than 120,000 public chains were left out of co-occurrence clustering, as were five repertoires with anomalous nucleotide sharing. TCRdb stores this immuneACCESS table with in-frame sequences only. Part of the clones is absent; in the studies checked, under half of the shortfall reflects unresolved V genes, and no reason is known for the rest. V, J and clone size are those of that table, while D and trimming were read from the DNA. The sample table records about 67,000 clones; less than 80% of these occur just once. Roughly 7.7% of the sample is held by the ten biggest clonotypes.

The rearrangement combines TRBV28 with TRBJ2-4, with 8 junctional bases fitting TRBD2. Sequencing was done on a sample of PBMCs. The receptor's source is a man between 60 and 70 years old in good health and CMV-seropositive. CDR3 protein: CASSRSLAENIQYF. The nucleotides read TGTGCCAGCAGCCGATCACTAGCGGAAAACATTCAGTACTTC.